This record looks at one T cell receptor (beta chain) sequence and its context. The data originate from a study of blood T cell repertoires in COVID-19. Study context: Specimens from acute and convalescent COVID-19 originated in the United States, Italy and Spain.

Clinical history reported by participants formed the basis on which cohorts were assigned. A PCR-confirmed or clinician-diagnosed COVID-19 case had contacted exposed participants within 2 weeks of entry. Per the authors' pipeline: Estimation of nucleated cell counts relied on the amplification of reference gene primers. Repertoires were generated with immunoSEQ multiplex PCR, while TCRdb's copy carries only in-frame clones and drops some. That table gives V, J and clone size, and the DNA gave D and trimming. The sample lists some 270,000 clones, about 91% occurring once. V lost 3 bases and J lost 3; bases outside the gene matches: 4. Looked up from germline, CDR1 is SEHNR and CDR2 is FQNEAQ (reference sequence). This CDR3 spans 16 amino acids.

The sequence derives from a man aged 40-50 years who had been exposed to COVID-19. The chain has TRBV7-9 and TRBJ2-1; 11 bases fit TRBD2. Sequencing was done on a sample of PBMCs or T cells enriched from blood (not recorded which). CDR3 sequence reads: CASSFSGRGFYNEQFF. CDR3 nucleotides: TGTGCCAGCAGCTTTAGCGGGAGGGGATTCTACAATGAGCAGTTCTTC.